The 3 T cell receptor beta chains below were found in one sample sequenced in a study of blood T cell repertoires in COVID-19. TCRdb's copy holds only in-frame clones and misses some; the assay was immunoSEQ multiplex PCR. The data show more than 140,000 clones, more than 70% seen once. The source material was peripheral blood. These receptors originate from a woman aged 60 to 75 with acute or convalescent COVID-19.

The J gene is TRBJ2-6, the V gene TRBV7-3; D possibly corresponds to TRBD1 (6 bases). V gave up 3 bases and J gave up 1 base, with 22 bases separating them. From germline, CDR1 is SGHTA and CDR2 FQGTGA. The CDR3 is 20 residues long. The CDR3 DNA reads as TGTGCCAGCAGCTTCGACCCCTGGGAACAGGGTCCTTCTGGGGCCAACGTCCTGACTTTC. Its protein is CASSFDPWEQGPSGANVLTF.

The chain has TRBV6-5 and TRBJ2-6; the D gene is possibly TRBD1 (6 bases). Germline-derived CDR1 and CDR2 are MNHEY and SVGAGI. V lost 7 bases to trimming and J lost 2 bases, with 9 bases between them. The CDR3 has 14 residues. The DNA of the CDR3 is TGTGCCAGCAAAGAGGGGGCTGGGGCCAACGTCCTGACTTTC. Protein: CASKEGAGANVLTF.

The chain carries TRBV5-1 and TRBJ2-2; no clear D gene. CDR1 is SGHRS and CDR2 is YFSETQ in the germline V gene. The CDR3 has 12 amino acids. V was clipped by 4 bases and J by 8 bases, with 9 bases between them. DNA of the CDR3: TGCGCCAGCAGCCCGAACCAGGGGGAGCTGTTTTTT. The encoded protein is CASSPNQGELFF.